The clone carrying this TCR beta chain appeared once. The data stem from a study of blood T cell repertoires in COVID-19. On the study more broadly: T cells, B-cell-depleted T cells, or PBMCs provided the cDNA or gDNA that served as material.

Authors' processing steps: Researchers report that nucleated cell counts were estimated from reference gene primer amplification. Clones were sequenced by immunoSEQ multiplex PCR, and TCRdb holds only the in-frame ones, with some missing. D and trimming were read from the DNA, whereas the V and J calls and clone size are those reported in that table. The sample lists roughly 250,000 clones; approximately 90% were seen once. In terms of age and location, participants ranged from roughly 18 to 95 years and lived in 24 US areas. Cohorts were based on clinical histories the participants reported. CDR1 and CDR2 (germline): MNHEY, SVGAGI. The length of the CDR3 is 13 residues. Trimming stripped 6 bases from V and 5 bases from J, with 13 bases between.

This receptor was identified in a woman under 30 who had recovered from COVID-19. V usage is TRBV6-5 and J usage is TRBJ1-2; perhaps TRBD1 as D (6 bases). The material sequenced was PBMCs or T cells enriched from blood (not recorded which). For the CDR3, the DNA is TGTGCCAGCAGAGCCACAGGGAATTATGGCTACACCTTC. Translating it yields CASRATGNYGYTF.